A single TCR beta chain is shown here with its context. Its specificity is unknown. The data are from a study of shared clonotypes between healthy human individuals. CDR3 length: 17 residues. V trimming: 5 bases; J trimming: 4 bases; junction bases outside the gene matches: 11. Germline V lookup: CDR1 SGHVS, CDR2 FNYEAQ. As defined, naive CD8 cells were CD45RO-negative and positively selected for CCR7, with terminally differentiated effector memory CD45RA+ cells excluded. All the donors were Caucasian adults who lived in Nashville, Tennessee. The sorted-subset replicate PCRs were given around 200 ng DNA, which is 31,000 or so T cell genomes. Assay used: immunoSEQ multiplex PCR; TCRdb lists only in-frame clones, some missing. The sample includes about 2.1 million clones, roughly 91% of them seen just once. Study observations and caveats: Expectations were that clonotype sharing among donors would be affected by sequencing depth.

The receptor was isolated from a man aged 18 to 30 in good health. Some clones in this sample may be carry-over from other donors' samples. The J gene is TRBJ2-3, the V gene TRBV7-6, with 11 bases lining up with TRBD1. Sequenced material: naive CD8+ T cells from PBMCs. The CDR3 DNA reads TGTGCCAGCAGCCCCCAGTCCGGGACAGGGGGACCAGATACGCAGTATTTT. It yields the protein CASSPQSGTGGPDTQYF.